These 11 T cell receptor beta chains were sequenced from one sample in a study of control samples from healthy donors and cancer patients. The table came from immunoSEQ multiplex PCR; TCRdb's copy has only in-frame clones and leaves some out. The data contain about 84,000 clones, 90% to 95% of them singletons. The sample comprised blood. These TCRs come from a man aged 50 to 60 in good health.

The chain uses TRBV5-1 and TRBJ1-4; D is ambiguous. Germline assignment: CDR1 SGHRS and CDR2 YFSETQ. The germline V and J ends were trimmed by 4 bases and 0 bases, with 10 bases remaining between them. This CDR3 is 15 amino acids long. CDR3 amino acids: CASSRDGTTNEKLFF. The DNA of the CDR3 is TGCGCCAGCAGCCGAGATGGGACAACTAATGAAAAACTGTTTTTT.

The chain couples TRBV5-6 to TRBJ2-3, with D unclear. CDR1 and CDR2 (germline): SGHDT, YYEEEE. The CDR3 covers 12 residues. Trimming took off 4 bases at V and 6 bases at J, with 9 bases between the two ends. DNA for the CDR3: TGTGCCAGCAGCCCCCTGGGGGATACGCAGTATTTT. It encodes CASSPLGDTQYF.

Written as DNA, the CDR3 is TGCGCCAGCAGAGAGGGGGGGAGCACAGATACGCAGTATTTT. Translated: CASREGGSTDTQYF. The V call is TRBV5-1, the J call TRBJ2-3, with a weak D call TRBD2 (7 bases). V was clipped by 5 bases and J by 0 bases, with 10 bases between them. The CDR3 loop spans 14 amino acids. Per the germline V gene, CDR1 is SGHRS and CDR2 is YFSETQ.

The rearrangement joins TRBV6-5 to TRBJ1-2; D ambiguous. V lost 6 bases and J 4 bases, leaving 12 bases between the germline ends. The germline V gene encodes CDR1 MNHEY and CDR2 SVGAGI. The CDR3 consists of 13 residues. The CDR3 sequence: CASSNTVPYGYTF. As DNA, the CDR3 is TGTGCCAGCAGCAACACAGTCCCCTATGGCTACACCTTC.

This clone was seen just once. The gene calls are TRBV7-2 and TRBJ1-2; D gene ambiguous. Trimming cost V 1 base and J 4 bases, with 13 bases left between them. CDR1 SGHTA and CDR2 FQGNSA come from the germline V gene. This CDR3 has 15 amino acids. The DNA for the CDR3 is TGTGCCAGCAGCTTAGAGCCCAATGGGGTCTATGGCTACACCTTC. Translated: CASSLEPNGVYGYTF. The whole variable domain, filled in from reference TRBV7-2 and TRBJ1-2, reads GAGVSQSPSNKVTEKGKDVELRCDPISGHTALYWYRQSLGQGLEFLIYFQGNSAPDKSGLPSDRFSAERTGGSVSTLTIQRTQQEDSAVYLCASSLEPNGVYGYTFGSGTRLTVV.

The V gene is TRBV9, the J gene TRBJ2-7, with D possibly being TRBD1 or TRBD2 (5 bases each). The CDR3 extends over 16 amino acids. V lost 4 bases, J lost 7 bases, and 24 bases lay in between. From germline, CDR1 is SGDLS and CDR2 YYNGEE. The CDR3 loop is CASSIRGMAQGSEQYF. CDR3 DNA: TGTGCCAGCAGCATAAGAGGGATGGCCCAGGGATCGGAGCAGTACTTC.

The V and J genes are TRBV2 and TRBJ1-3; the D is unclear. Trimming cost V 0 bases and J 7 bases, with 13 bases left between them. Germline CDR1 SNHLY, CDR2 FYNNEI. This CDR3 spans 15 amino acids. CDR3 nucleotides: TGTGCCAGCAGTGAAGCCGGGTCTCATACGAACACCATATATTTT. It specifies CASSEAGSHTNTIYF.

This clone was seen a few times. The J gene is TRBJ2-2, the V gene TRBV3-1 (or the pseudogene TRBV3-2); D is unclear. The CDR3 runs to 14 residues. V lost 3 bases, J lost 5 bases, and 10 bases lay in between. Germline V gene data show CDR1 as LGHDT and CDR2 as YNNKEL (reference sequence). CDR3 loop: CASSQERFTGELFF. CDR3 nucleotides: TGTGCCAGCAGCCAGGAAAGATTTACCGGGGAGCTGTTTTTT.

This sequence joins TRBV6-6 and TRBJ1-6, with a weak D call TRBD1 (5 bases). The CDR3 sequence is 14 residues long. The V gene lost 7 bases and the J gene lost 10 bases, with 17 bases spanning the gap. Per the germline V gene, CDR1 is MNHNY and CDR2 is SVGAGI (reference sequence). CDR3 sequence: CASTRAGGSSPLHF. The CDR3 DNA reads TGTGCCAGCACGAGGGCCGGGGGGTCCTCACCCCTCCACTTT.

The chain has TRBV14 and TRBJ1-1, with a possible D match to TRBD1 (6 bases). The CDR3 totals 12 residues. V gave up 3 bases and J gave up 7 bases, with 9 bases separating them. Germline lookup yields CDR1 SGHDN and CDR2 FVKESK. The CDR3, as DNA: TGTGCCAGCAGCCAGAACAGGGTTGAAGCTTTCTTT. As protein: CASSQNRVEAFF.

Comments on this clone: Within the sample, other DNA sequences also encode this same CDR3. V is TRBV7-2 and J is TRBJ1-2, with unresolved D. The CDR3 is 15 residues long. V lost 1 base and J 3 bases, leaving 12 bases between the germline ends. In germline, CDR1 is SGHTA, CDR2 FQGNSA. CDR3: CASSLGSGGYYGYTF. CDR3 DNA sequence: TGTGCCAGCAGCTTAGGTTCGGGAGGGTACTATGGCTACACCTTC. Complete variable domain (other parts from reference TRBV7-2 and TRBJ1-2): GAGVSQSPSNKVTEKGKDVELRCDPISGHTALYWYRQSLGQGLEFLIYFQGNSAPDKSGLPSDRFSAERTGGSVSTLTIQRTQQEDSAVYLCASSLGSGGYYGYTFGSGTRLTVV.